This entry lists 25 T cell receptor beta chains sequenced from one sample in a study of T cells in Graves' hyperthyroidism and ophthalmopathy. Amplification yielded TCR beta CDR3 regions, with RNA transcripts as the source. First-round RT-PCR of the TCR CDR3 relied on the HTBI primer set. TCRdb redid the calling of the multiplex PCR reads with MiXCR, one entry per CDR3 protein. The sample contains 300,000 to 500,000 distinct CDR3 sequences, 11% to 15% of which appear only once. Sequencing was carried out using blood. The receptors derive from a man over 45 with Graves' ophthalmopathy.

This clonotype occurred many times. The V and J genes are TRBV27 and TRBJ2-3; 9 nucleotides match TRBD2. This CDR3 contains 17 residues. Germline-derived CDR1 and CDR2 are MNHEY and SMNVEV (reference sequence). The CDR3 loop reads CAIPPHLTSGGTDTQYF. The DNA for the CDR3 is TGTGCGATTCCACCCCACCTGACTAGCGGAGGCACAGATACGCAGTATTTT.

The J gene is TRBJ1-3, the V gene TRBV15, with 11 nucleotides matching TRBD1. The CDR3 length is 16 residues. CDR1 is LNHNV and CDR2 is YYDKDF in the germline V gene (reference sequence). The J segment lost 8 bases and the V segment lost 5 bases, leaving 11 bases of the junction unmatched. The DNA of the CDR3 is TGTGCCACCAGCGCTCCGGGACAGGGGGAGTCAGACACCATATATTTT. Amino acid sequence: CATSAPGQGESDTIYF.

This clonotype was seen many times. The chain links TRBV12-3 or TRBV12-4 to TRBJ2-3; D ambiguous. The CDR3 contains 13 residues. Trimming took 6 bases from V and 5 from J, leaving 12 bases between them. Here the CDR3 reads CASRQTHLDTQYF. The DNA of the CDR3 is TGTGCCAGCAGGCAGACTCATCTAGATACGCAGTATTTT.

The V gene is TRBV24-1, the J gene TRBJ2-7, with 7 positions matching TRBD1. The CDR3 runs to 15 residues. Looked up from germline, CDR1 is KGHDR and CDR2 is SFDVKD. V trimming: 4 bases; J trimming: 6 bases; junction bases outside the gene matches: 11. This chain's CDR3 is CATSDPGTATGEQYF. CDR3 bases: TGTGCCACCAGTGACCCCGGGACAGCAACAGGCGAGCAGTACTTC.

The sample holds many counts of this clonotype. The chain carries TRBV28 and TRBJ2-7, with D maybe TRBD1 (6 bases). With 4 bases removed from V and 0 bases from J, the gap between germline ends came to 13 bases. Germline CDR1 reads MDHEN; CDR2 reads SYDVKM. The CDR3 has 15 residues. In DNA form, the CDR3 reads TGTGCCAGCAGTTCCGGGACAATAGTCTCCTACGAGCAGTACTTC. It is translated as CASSSGTIVSYEQYF. The full variable domain, in which reference TRBV28 and TRBJ2-7 provide the parts outside the CDR3, is DVKVTQSSRYLVKRTGEKVFLECVQDMDHENMFWYRQDPGLGLRLIYFSYDVKMKEKGDIPEGYSVSREKKERFSLILESASTNQTSMYLCASSSGTIVSYEQYFGPGTRLTVT.

The gene calls are TRBV2 and TRBJ2-2, with a tentative D call TRBD2 (8 bases). The V end lost 4 bases, the J end lost 6 bases, and 21 bases lay between the germline ends. The germline V gene encodes CDR1 SNHLY and CDR2 FYNNEI. The CDR3 covers 17 residues. CDR3 DNA: TGTGCCAGCAGTGTTGAAGGGGGCAGCGGGAGTTCCGGGGAGCTGTTTTTT. Translated, it gives CASSVEGGSGSSGELFF.

The sample holds a few counts of this clonotype. A read error may be the cause here, since a much bigger clone is one base away. This sequence joins TRBV2 and TRBJ2-1; perhaps TRBD2 as D (6 bases). Germline-derived CDR1 and CDR2 are SNHLY and FYNNEI. CDR3 size: 12 residues. The V gene lost 10 bases and the J gene lost 8 bases, with 15 bases spanning the gap. The CDR3 spells CANRRLVHEQFF. The CDR3 nucleotides are TGTGCCAACAGGAGACTAGTCCATGAGCAGTTCTTC.

This clonotype was counted a few times. One junction end does not reproduce the germline sequence, and a read error may be involved. The chain links TRBV7-9 to TRBJ2-5, with D tentatively TRBD2 (6 bases). Germline CDR1 is SEHNR and CDR2 is FQNEAQ (reference sequence). This CDR3 is built from 14 residues. The CDR3 is CASSFPGAQETRHF. CDR3 DNA: TGTGCCAGCAGTTTTCCGGGAGCGCAAGAGACCCGGCACTTC.

This chain links TRBV6-2 or TRBV6-3 with TRBJ2-1; D gene unclear. This CDR3 region has 18 residues. With 8 bases removed from V and 8 bases from J, the gap between germline ends came to 31 bases. Germline values: CDR1 MNHEY, CDR2 SVGEGT. The CDR3 nucleotides read TGTGCCAGCCACATTACCGAGGCGCGCCAGTGGGTCTGGTATGAGCAGTTCTTC. This encodes CASHITEARQWVWYEQFF.

The chain joins TRBV7-2 to TRBJ2-7, with D perhaps matching TRBD1 (6 bases). Between the trimmed V and J ends, which lost 4 bases and 2 bases, there was a span of 15 bases. CDR3 size: 15 residues. Germline CDR1 SGHTA, CDR2 FQGNSA. The CDR3 DNA reads TGTGCCAGCAGCTACTACAGGGATAGGCCCTACGAGCAGTACTTC. Its translation is CASSYYRDRPYEQYF.

This clonotype was seen only a few times. The chain carries TRBV28 and TRBJ1-2, with D hard to call. CDR3 length: 11 residues. Looked up from germline, CDR1 is MDHEN and CDR2 is SYDVKM. V lost 7 bases to trimming and J lost 7 bases, with 10 bases between them. CDR3 DNA: TGTGCCAGCAAGCTTACCGGTGGCTACACCTTC. Its protein product is CASKLTGGYTF.

This clonotype was counted ten times or more. The chain couples TRBV7-9 to TRBJ2-1, with D hard to call. There are 13 residues in the CDR3. Germline V lookup: CDR1 SEHNR, CDR2 FQNEAQ (reference sequence). Trimming took off 5 bases at V and 0 bases at J, with 5 bases between the two ends. Here the CDR3 reads CASSPSSYNEQFF. CDR3 nucleotide sequence: TGTGCCAGCAGCCCAAGCTCCTACAATGAGCAGTTCTTC. Combining the CDR3 with reference TRBV7-9 and TRBJ2-1 gives the whole variable domain DTGVSQNPRHKITKRGQNVTFRCDPISEHNRLYWYRQTLGQGPEFLTYFQNEAQLEKSRLLSDRFSAERPKGSFSTLEIQRTEQGDSAMYLCASSPSSYNEQFFGPGTRLTVL.

This clonotype was recorded at least ten times. J is TRBJ2-3 and V is TRBV5-8; D tentatively reads TRBD1 or TRBD2 (5 bases each). Germline lookup yields CDR1 SGHTS and CDR2 YDEGEE. Trimming left V 3 bases short and J 2 bases short, with 10 bases between. The CDR3 is 14 amino acids. The CDR3 DNA is TGTGCCAGCAGCTGGGGACGGATCACAGATACGCAGTATTTT. Amino acids: CASSWGRITDTQYF.

This clonotype showed up just a few times. The chain recombines TRBV9 with TRBJ2-2, with 7 bases fitting TRBD2. Losses at the gene ends were 6 bases for V and 0 bases for J; bases not matched to a gene: 5. The CDR3 sequence is 15 residues long. Germline V lookup: CDR1 SGDLS, CDR2 YYNGEE. The CDR3 DNA reads as TGTGCCAGCAATCCCAGCGGGGCGAACACCGGGGAGCTGTTTTTT. Residues: CASNPSGANTGELFF.

The rearrangement joins TRBV5-1 to TRBJ2-7; 12 nucleotides align to TRBD2. Looked up from germline, CDR1 is SGHRS and CDR2 is YFSETQ. Trimming cost V 3 bases and J 0 bases; bases outside gene matches: 1. The CDR3 loop spans 15 amino acids. Written as DNA, the CDR3 is TGCGCCAGCAGCTGGACTAGCGGGAACTCCTACGAGCAGTACTTC. Its translation: CASSWTSGNSYEQYF.

This clonotype turned up a few times. The chain uses TRBV11-3 and TRBJ2-1; 7 bases are shared with TRBD1. Germline CDR1 and CDR2: SGHNT and YENEEA. The CDR3 is 22 amino acids. V was clipped by 4 bases and J by 5 bases; unmatched bases: 29. CDR3 region: CASSSLNRWMQGDDKPNNEQFF. The CDR3 nucleotides are TGTGCCAGCAGCTCATTAAATAGGTGGATGCAGGGGGACGATAAGCCCAACAATGAGCAGTTCTTC.

This clonotype was observed at least ten times. J is TRBJ2-1 and V is TRBV2; 11 bases agree with TRBD2. This CDR3 is built from 18 residues. Trimming cost V 5 bases and J 6 bases; bases outside gene matches: 15. Germline values: CDR1 SNHLY, CDR2 FYNNEI. CDR3 amino acids: CASSLSAPTSGSGNEQFF. DNA of the CDR3: TGTGCCAGCAGTCTCTCCGCGCCCACTAGCGGGAGTGGCAATGAGCAGTTCTTC. Complete variable domain (other parts from reference TRBV2 and TRBJ2-1): EPEVTQTPSHQVTQMGQEVILRCVPISNHLYFYWYRQILGQKVEFLVSFYNNEISEKSEIFDDQFSVERPDGSNFTLKIRSTKLEDSAMYFCASSLSAPTSGSGNEQFFGPGTRLTVL.

This clonotype showed up many times. This chain links TRBV20-1 with TRBJ2-7; no clear D gene. Trimming removed 4 bases at V and 2 bases at J, with 15 bases between. Germline CDR1 and CDR2: DFQATT and SNEGSKA (reference sequence). The CDR3 is 14 residues long. CDR3 loop: CSATTYGSPYEQYF. The DNA of the CDR3 is TGCAGTGCTACGACATATGGATCTCCCTACGAGCAGTACTTC.

This clonotype has at least ten counts. As DNA, the CDR3 is TGTGCCAGCTCGAGGCTAGCGGGAGCGGCAGATACGCAGTATTTT. This translates into CASSRLAGAADTQYF. The rearrangement joins TRBV6-1 to TRBJ2-3; 10 nucleotides agree with TRBD2. Germline values: CDR1 MNHNS, CDR2 SASEGT. V trimming: 8 bases; J trimming: 4 bases; junction bases outside the gene matches: 9. The CDR3 has 15 amino acids.

The V gene is TRBV27, the J gene TRBJ1-1; no clear D. The V gene lost 1 base and the J gene lost 0 bases, with 9 bases spanning the gap. This CDR3 is 15 amino acids long. CDR1 and CDR2 (germline): MNHEY, SMNVEV (reference sequence). In DNA, the CDR3 is TGTGCCAGCAGTTTATTGGGGATCCTGAACACTGAAGCTTTCTTT. Translating gives CASSLLGILNTEAFF.

There are many counts of this clonotype. The CDR3 nucleotides are TGTGCCAGCAGCCAAGGAACTGTCGGAAGCTATGGCTACACCTTC. This sequence encodes CASSQGTVGSYGYTF. The genes are TRBV3-1 and TRBJ1-2; D is undetermined. The V gene lost 1 base and the J gene lost 4 bases, with 13 bases spanning the gap. This CDR3 region has 15 residues. Germline V gene data show CDR1 as LGHDT and CDR2 as YNNKEL (reference sequence).

The table lists this clonotype with many counts. This sequence joins TRBV11-3 and TRBJ2-1; the match to TRBD2 covers 8 bases. The CDR3 sequence is 16 residues long. With 5 bases clipped from V and 0 bases from J, the junction kept 6 bases outside the gene matches. The germline gives CDR1 SGHNT, CDR2 YENEEA. The CDR3 nucleotides read TGTGCCAGCAGCCCCGCCGGGACTAGCTCCTACAATGAGCAGTTCTTC. Translation gives CASSPAGTSSYNEQFF. Looking up the rest from reference TRBV11-3 and TRBJ2-1 gives the full variable domain: EAGVVQSPRYKIIEKKQPVAFWCNPISGHNTLYWYLQNLGQGPELLIRYENEEAVDDSQLPKDRFSAERLKGVDSTLKIQPAELGDSAVYLCASSPAGTSSYNEQFFGPGTRLTVL.

This clonotype was counted many times. The rearrangement joins TRBV28 to TRBJ2-7, with D possibly TRBD2 on 7 matching bases. This CDR3 is 16 amino acids long. V lost 3 bases, J lost 2 bases, and 17 bases lay in between. CDR1 is MDHEN, CDR2 SYDVKM, per germline. The CDR3 sequence is CASSLGGASGTYEQYF. The CDR3 DNA reads TGTGCCAGCAGTTTGGGGGGGGCTAGCGGAACCTACGAGCAGTACTTC.

Concerning this clonotype itself: This may stem from a read error, because a much larger clone lies one nucleotide away. The chain carries TRBV12-3 or TRBV12-4 and TRBJ2-7, with TRBD2 matching over 12 bases. The CDR3 extends over 18 amino acids. The CDR3 DNA reads as TGTGCCGGCAGTTCAAACATCGGACTAGCGGGACGCTCCTACGAGCAGTACTTC. Protein: CAGSSNIGLAGRSYEQYF.

As concerns this clonotype: One end of the junction is discordant with germline, which a read error may explain. V is TRBV12-3 or TRBV12-4 and J is TRBJ2-7; 7 bases align to TRBD2. The CDR3 extends over 13 amino acids. CDR3 in amino acids: CTSSLAVAYEQYF. The CDR3 bases are TGTACCAGCAGTCTAGCGGTGGCCTACGAGCAGTACTTC.